These T cell receptor beta chains were read from a single sample in a study of breast tumors, draining lymph nodes, adjacent tissues. TCRdb itself ran the multiplex PCR reads through MiXCR, one entry per CDR3 protein. The repertoire holds around 230,000 distinct CDR3 sequences, with roughly a third as singletons. The sample was axillary lymph node tissue. The origin of the receptors is a female donor with breast cancer. Some clones in this sample may be carry-over from other donors' samples. Both conserved end residues are part of each CDR3. D genes are given only for firm matches. Size values are once, few and many counts, or a class for expanded clones, and some rows have none.

D,J,size,V,CDR3,DNA
TRBD1,TRBJ1-2,many,TRBV20-1,CSARDRVLFYGYTF,TGCAGTGCTAGGGACAGGGTTTTATTCTATGGCTACACCTTC
TRBD1,TRBJ2-1,many,TRBV7-7,CASSNSRDSEQFF,TGTGCTAGCAGCAATTCTAGGGACAGTGAGCAGTTCTTC
-,TRBJ1-5,-,TRBV25-1,CASSPAGAHQPQHF,TGTGCCAGCAGTCCCGCAGGGGCGCATCAGCCCCAGCATTTT
-,TRBJ2-1,many,TRBV12-3/TRBV12-4,CASSVPGPAPGEQFF,TGTGCCAGCAGTGTTCCGGGTCCCGCACCCGGTGAGCAGTTCTTC
-,TRBJ2-1,few,TRBV7-2,CASSLNLNNGEQFF,TGTGCCAGCAGCTTAAACTTAAATAACGGTGAGCAGTTCTTC
-,TRBJ2-1,many,TRBV20-1,CSARWSSYNEQFF,TGCAGTGCTAGATGGAGCTCCTACAATGAGCAGTTCTTC
TRBD2,TRBJ2-3,-,TRBV7-2,CASSPQGTSTDTQHF,TGTGCCAGCAGCCCACAGGGGACTAGCACAGATACGCAACATTTT
-,TRBJ2-5,few,TRBV9,CASSLLPTGPQETQYF,TGTGCCAGCAGCCTCCTCCCCACGGGACCGCAAGAGACCCAGTACTTC
-,TRBJ1-2,many,TRBV20-1,CSARHLNYGYTF,TGCAGTGCTAGGCACCTTAACTATGGCTACACCTTC
-,TRBJ2-5,few,TRBV20-1,CSALGGRETQYF,TGCAGTGCTCTGGGGGGCCGGGAGACCCAGTACTTC
-,TRBJ2-5,many,TRBV18,CASSQVGETQYF,TGTGCCAGCTCACAAGTCGGGGAGACCCAGTACTTC
TRBD1,TRBJ1-6,-,TRBV2,CASRNGQGALPLHF,TGTGCCAGCAGGAACGGACAGGGGGCATTACCCCTCCACTTT
-,TRBJ1-3,many,TRBV2,CASSRGSGSGNTIYF,TGTGCCAGCAGTAGGGGCTCCGGCTCTGGAAACACCATATATTTT
-,TRBJ2-3,-,TRBV30,CAWQSDRFTDTQYF,TGTGCCTGGCAAAGCGACAGGTTCACAGATACGCAGTATTTT
TRBD2,TRBJ2-5,many,TRBV20-1,CSAHEGLAVMTQYF,TGCAGTGCTCACGAAGGACTAGCGGTCATGACCCAGTACTTC
-,TRBJ1-2,-,TRBV19,CASSRRTGYTF,TGTGCCAGTAGTCGACGGACTGGCTACACCTTC
-,TRBJ1-2,many,TRBV4-1,CASRLRDVGGYTF,TGCGCCAGCAGACTCCGGGACGTCGGGGGCTACACCTTC
TRBD1,TRBJ1-1,few,TRBV2,CASSEVRGRTEAFF,TGTGCCAGCAGTGAAGTCAGGGGGAGAACTGAAGCTTTCTTT
-,TRBJ1-3,-,TRBV9,CASSVGRAGGNTIYF,TGTGCCAGCAGCGTAGGTCGAGCGGGTGGAAACACCATATATTTT
-,TRBJ2-7,-,TRBV6-2/TRBV6-3,CASRPTVPGNEQYF,TGTGCCAGCAGACCCACCGTCCCAGGGAACGAGCAGTACTTC
-,TRBJ2-5,many,TRBV7-3,CASSLGGSQETQYF,TGTGCCAGCAGCTTAGGGGGGTCCCAAGAGACCCAGTACTTC
TRBD1,TRBJ2-5,-,TRBV11-2,CASSGRQGGSETQYF,TGTGCCAGCAGCGGAAGACAGGGCGGGTCGGAGACCCAGTACTTC
TRBD1,TRBJ2-7,many,TRBV20-1,CSARDHQDRGEQYF,TGCAGTGCTAGAGATCACCAGGACAGGGGCGAGCAGTACTTC
-,TRBJ2-3,many,TRBV10-3,CAISSSNPSTDTQYF,TGTGCCATCTCGTCTAGCAACCCTAGCACAGATACGCAGTATTTT
-,TRBJ2-7,-,TRBV29-1,CSVPGLCMYEQYF,TGCAGCGTCCCGGGCCTTTGTATGTACGAGCAGTACTTC
-,TRBJ1-5,many,TRBV30,CAWSSGPGQPQHF,TGTGCCTGGAGTTCGGGGCCCGGGCAGCCCCAGCATTTT
-,TRBJ2-2,many,TRBV5-1,CASSLAFRAGELFF,TGCGCCAGCAGCTTGGCCTTTCGTGCCGGGGAGCTGTTTTTT